A selection of T cell receptor beta chains follows, all from one sample in a study of blood T cell repertoires in COVID-19. TCRdb keeps only in-frame clones here, not all; method: immunoSEQ multiplex PCR. Among hundreds of thousands of clones, approximately 87% were seen once, and the ten largest hold less than 9.5%. The sequenced sample consisted of peripheral blood. The receptor set was obtained from a woman aged 50 to 65 who had recovered from COVID-19. The CDR3 runs from the conserved cysteine through the conserved F or W. A D gene is named only where the DNA matches it firmly. Clone size is shown for a subset of rows, as once, few, many or a class of expanded clone.

TRBJ1-2 once . TRBV7-2 TGTGCCAGCAGCTTAGACGGAGGCTATGGCTACACCTTC CASSLDGGYGYTF
TRBJ2-5 . . TRBV29-1 TGCAGCGTTGTAGCTCAGTTTGGGGGCGGCCAGTACTTC CSVVAQFGGGQYF
TRBJ1-1 . TRBD1 TRBV19 TGTGCCAGTAGTTCGACTCAGACAGGGTGGGGGAACACTGAAGCTTTCTTT CASSSTQTGWGNTEAFF
TRBJ1-6 . . TRBV6-4 TGTGCCAGCAGTGACTCGCACAGGGAAAATTCACCCCTCCACTTT CASSDSHRENSPLHF
TRBJ1-2 . . TRBV28 TGTGCCAGCAGGACCTTAACCATAGTCCAGAGCGGGGGCTACACCTTC CASRTLTIVQSGGYTF
TRBJ1-3 once . TRBV9 TGTGCCAGCAGCTCCCGGACAGACTCTGGAAACACCATATATTTT CASSSRTDSGNTIYF
TRBJ2-7 . TRBD1 TRBV18 TGTGCCAGCTCACTCGGACAGGGAGTTATCGACGAGCAGTACTTC CASSLGQGVIDEQYF
TRBJ1-2 . . TRBV28 TGTGCCAGCAAAACGACAGCCAACTATGGCTACACCTTC CASKTTANYGYTF
TRBJ2-7 . TRBD2 TRBV7-2 TGTGCCAGCATGTTGGGGGGAGGGGACGAGCAGTACTTC CASMLGGGDEQYF
TRBJ2-1 . . TRBV9 TGTGCCAGCAGCGCAGAGATACAGGGAAATGAGCAGTTCTTC CASSAEIQGNEQFF
TRBJ1-5 . . TRBV20-1 TGCAGTGCTAGTAGAGGGTTGGGTCAGCCCCAGCATTTT CSASRGLGQPQHF
TRBJ2-5 . TRBD2 TRBV19 TGTGCCAGTAGTAGAGCGGGAGGACAAGAGACCCAGTACTTC CASSRAGGQETQYF
TRBJ1-2 few . TRBV6-5 TGTGCCAGCAGTTACTCGACCGGGATACTGACCTTC CASSYSTGILTF
TRBJ1-5 . . TRBV6-6 TGTGCCAGCAGTCCTTACAATCAGCCCCAGCATTTT CASSPYNQPQHF